Shown below are 10 T cell receptor beta chains from a single sample sequenced in a study of cytomegalovirus exposure and HLA in healthy donors. Researchers ran the PCR with 60 Vbeta and 13 Jbeta primers. This table comes from immunoSEQ multiplex PCR, and its TCRdb copy is limited to in-frame clones, with some not included. The table shows roughly 200,000 clones, with approximately 78% occurring only once. The sequencing sample was made of PBMCs. The receptors were gathered from a woman in her 40s in good health and CMV-seronegative.

This clone was detected only once. The chain recombines TRBV6-4 with TRBJ2-1; perhaps TRBD1 as D (5 bases). V was pared by 6 bases and J by 7 bases, with 13 bases between. CDR1 is MRHNA and CDR2 is SNTAGT in the germline V gene. The CDR3 has 13 amino acids. Written as DNA, the CDR3 is TGTGCCAGCAGCCGGCAGGGTAGTAATGAGCAGTTCTTC. It codes for CASSRQGSNEQFF.

V gene TRBV6-5 combines with J gene TRBJ1-1; 7 bases map to TRBD1. This CDR3 has 15 residues. Germline lookup yields CDR1 MNHEY and CDR2 SVGAGI. Germline trimming cut 4 bases from V and 1 base from J; bases unmatched to any gene: 6. The CDR3 spells CASSFGTAKNTEAFF. CDR3 sequence (DNA): TGTGCCAGCAGTTTTGGGACAGCGAAGAACACTGAAGCTTTCTTT.

This chain links TRBV9 with TRBJ1-5, with a weak D call TRBD1 (5 bases). The germline V gene encodes CDR1 SGDLS and CDR2 YYNGEE. V was clipped by 6 bases and J by 1 base, with 20 bases between them. The length of the CDR3 is 17 residues. In DNA form, the CDR3 reads TGTGCCAGCACCTCTCCGTTCGGGGGTAAGAGCAATCAGCCCCAGCATTTT. Translated, it gives CASTSPFGGKSNQPQHF. The whole variable domain, remainder taken from reference TRBV9 and TRBJ1-5, is DSGVTQTPKHLITATGQRVTLRCSPRSGDLSVYWYQQSLDQGLQFLIQYYNGEERAKGNILERFSAQQFPDLHSELNLSSLELGDSALYFCASTSPFGGKSNQPQHFGDGTRLSIL.

This clone was counted between two and nine times. The gene calls are TRBV4-1 and TRBJ1-1; D gene ambiguous. The V gene's germline CDR1 is MGHRA and CDR2 YSYEKL. The ends were cut back, 2 bases at V and 1 base at J, with 5 bases in the middle. The CDR3 totals 13 residues. The CDR3: CASSQFKNTEAFF. The DNA of the CDR3 is TGCGCCAGCAGCCAATTCAAGAACACTGAAGCTTTCTTT.

The rearrangement links TRBV5-1 to TRBJ2-5; D gene unclear. The CDR3 runs to 12 residues. V shed 0 bases and J shed 6 bases, with 6 bases lying between them. Germline V gives CDR1 SGHRS, CDR2 YFSETQ. CDR3 DNA: TGCGCCAGCAGCTTGGCCACTCAGACCCAGTACTTC. Amino acid sequence: CASSLATQTQYF.

The chain employs TRBV10-1 and TRBJ1-4, with D perhaps matching TRBD1 (6 bases). Trimming left V 0 bases short and J 5 bases short, with 10 bases between. Germline V gene lookup returns CDR1 WNHNN and CDR2 SYGVQD (reference sequence). CDR3 length: 15 amino acids. CDR3 DNA sequence: TGCGCCAGCAGTGAGTCCGGCAGGGGAAATGAAAAACTGTTTTTT. It is translated as CASSESGRGNEKLFF.

Only one count was recorded for this clone. The chain couples TRBV7-6 to TRBJ2-7; 9 bases match TRBD2. The CDR3 runs to 14 residues. Germline V lookup: CDR1 SGHVS, CDR2 FNYEAQ. Unmatched junction bases numbered 6, after V lost 3 bases and J lost 6 bases. This CDR3 reads CASSLREGHGEQYF. The CDR3 DNA sequence: TGTGCCAGCAGCTTGCGGGAGGGCCACGGCGAGCAGTACTTC. Complete variable domain (other parts from reference TRBV7-6 and TRBJ2-7): GAGVSQSPRYKVTKRGQDVALRCDPISGHVSLYWYRQALGQGPEFLTYFNYEAQQDKSGLPNDRFSAERPEGSISTLTIQRTEQRDSAMYRCASSLREGHGEQYFGPGTRLTVT.

The chain joins TRBV27 to TRBJ1-1, with TRBD1 as a possible D gene (5 bases). In germline, CDR1 is MNHEY, CDR2 SMNVEV (reference sequence). V shed 4 bases and J shed 0 bases, with 12 bases lying between them. CDR3 length: 15 residues. The CDR3 loop is CASSSGTGVNTEAFF. The CDR3 DNA is TGTGCCAGCAGTTCAGGGACTGGGGTGAACACTGAAGCTTTCTTT.

In this sample, this clone turned up once. The chain carries TRBV4-1 and TRBJ2-7; D unresolved. Germline CDR1 MGHRA, CDR2 YSYEKL. The CDR3 loop spans 13 amino acids. Trimming took 1 base from V and 3 from J, leaving 7 bases between them. The CDR3 is CASSQGLHYEQYF. DNA of the CDR3: TGCGCCAGCAGCCAAGGTTTACACTACGAGCAGTACTTC.

This chain uses TRBV14 with TRBJ1-1; weak D call: TRBD1 (6 bases). There are 17 residues in the CDR3. The V and J ends lost 4 bases and 1 base respectively, with 19 bases between them. CDR1 and CDR2 from the germline V gene are SGHDN and FVKESK. This chain's CDR3 is CASSPIRGLKANTEAFF. The CDR3 nucleotides are TGTGCCAGCAGCCCTATAAGGGGGTTAAAAGCGAACACTGAAGCTTTCTTT. Variable domain in full (rest from reference TRBV14 and TRBJ1-1): EAGVTQFPSHSVIEKGQTVTLRCDPISGHDNLYWYRRVMGKEIKFLLHFVKESKQDESGMPNNRFLAERTGGTYSTLKVQPAELEDSGVYFCASSPIRGLKANTEAFFGQGTRLTVV.